One sample yielded the 14 T cell receptor beta chains listed below, sequenced in a study of T cells in Graves' hyperthyroidism and ophthalmopathy. Regions amplified from RNA transcripts were the TCR beta CDR3 regions. The HTBI primer set drove a first-round RT-PCR of the TCR CDR3. TCRdb itself ran the multiplex PCR reads through MiXCR, one entry per CDR3 protein. The table has fewer than 700,000 distinct CDR3 sequences, 17% seen once. Sequencing was carried out using blood. Receptor source: a woman aged 18-29 years with Graves' ophthalmopathy.

V gene TRBV9 combines with J gene TRBJ2-6; 9 positions agree with TRBD1. V shed 2 bases and J 3 bases; nucleotides not matched to a gene: 12. This CDR3 contains 19 residues. CDR1 and CDR2 from the germline V gene are SGDLS and YYNGEE. The CDR3 region has the DNA TGTGCCAGCAGCGTCGCCACAGGGGGCGGTAACTATGGGGCCAACGTCCTGACTTTC. Translating gives CASSVATGGGNYGANVLTF.

In this sample, this clonotype turned up a few times. The chain is built from TRBV6-5 and TRBJ1-2, with 9 bases identical to TRBD1. Germline CDR1 reads MNHEY; CDR2 reads SVGAGI. This CDR3 has 15 residues. V gave up 2 bases and J gave up 6 bases; unmatched junction bases: 7. The CDR3 here is CASSYVGQGTNGYTF. CDR3 bases: TGTGCCAGCAGTTACGTGGGACAGGGTACAAATGGCTACACCTTC.

About this clonotype: A much larger clone lies one base from this, so it may be a read error. The chain carries TRBV2 and TRBJ1-5; D perhaps matches TRBD1 (6 bases). V dropped 6 bases and J dropped 2 bases, with 11 bases sitting between them. The CDR3 is made up of 14 amino acids. Germline V gives CDR1 SNHLY, CDR2 FYNNEI. This CDR3 reads CASRDSGGNQPQHF. CDR3 sequence (DNA): TGTGCCAGCAGGGACTCAGGGGGCAATCAGCCCCAGCATTTT.

This clonotype was counted at least ten times. J is TRBJ2-3 and V is TRBV5-1; D ambiguous. Germline V gives CDR1 SGHRS, CDR2 YFSETQ. The V end lost 0 bases, the J end lost 3 bases, and 14 bases lay between the germline ends. The CDR3 length is 16 residues. This CDR3 is CASSLAEAQATDTQYF. The CDR3 region has the DNA TGCGCCAGCAGCTTGGCTGAGGCGCAGGCGACAGATACGCAGTATTTT.

The table lists this clonotype with a count of one. V gene TRBV19 combines with J gene TRBJ2-5; D unresolved. Germline V gene lookup returns CDR1 LNHDA and CDR2 SQIVND (reference sequence). The CDR3 covers 15 residues. The ends were cut back, 5 bases at V and 1 base at J, with 14 bases in the middle. In DNA form, the CDR3 reads TGTGCCAGTAGTTTAACAGTGAATCCCCAAGAGACCCAGTACTTC. This sequence encodes CASSLTVNPQETQYF.

This clonotype was detected ten times or more. V is TRBV12-3 or TRBV12-4 and J is TRBJ2-7; perhaps D is TRBD1 or TRBD2 (6 bases each). V lost 10 bases and J lost 4, with 17 bases in between. CDR3 length equals 13 residues. The CDR3 DNA is TGTGCCAAAGGAGGGACATCAGGATACGAGCAGTACTTC. Protein: CAKGGTSGYEQYF.

This clonotype was counted many times. The chain is built from TRBV11-2 and TRBJ2-3, with TRBD2 matching 9 bases. Germline CDR1 SGHAT, CDR2 FQNNGV. V lost 5 bases and J lost 3; bases outside the gene matches: 9. The CDR3 contains 16 residues. The chain's CDR3 is CASSPQGSGRTDTQYF. CDR3 DNA: TGTGCCAGCAGCCCCCAGGGGAGCGGGAGGACAGATACGCAGTATTTT.

This clonotype was counted ten times or more. The gene calls are TRBV7-3 and TRBJ1-6; 8 nucleotides agree with TRBD1. Germline V gene sequence: CDR1 SGHTA, CDR2 FQGTGA. Trimming at V came to 6 bases and at J to 10 bases, leaving 8 bases not matched to a gene. The length of the CDR3 is 14 residues. CDR3 amino acids: CASSLGTGGSPLHF. The CDR3 nucleotides are TGTGCCAGCAGTCTTGGGACAGGTGGCTCACCCCTCCACTTT.

Only a few counts were recorded for this clonotype. J is TRBJ1-2 and V is TRBV5-1, with a tentative D call TRBD1 (5 bases). CDR1 and CDR2 from the germline V gene are SGHRS and YFSETQ. This CDR3 comprises 12 residues. Trimming took 1 base from V and 6 from J, leaving 7 bases between them. CDR3 sequence reads: CASSLRGHGYTF. The DNA for the CDR3 is TGCGCCAGCAGCTTGCGGGGCCATGGCTACACCTTC. The entire variable domain, with the rest obtained from reference TRBV5-1 and TRBJ1-2, is as follows: KAGVTQTPRYLIKTRGQQVTLSCSPISGHRSVSWYQQTPGQGLQFLFEYFSETQRNKGNFPGRFSGRQFSNSRSEMNVSTLELGDSALYLCASSLRGHGYTFGSGTRLTVV.

This clonotype was seen many times. The chain joins TRBV13 to TRBJ2-1; TRBD2 is a possible D gene (6 bases). V lost 4 bases and J lost 8, with 15 bases in between. This CDR3 region has 14 residues. Germline lookup yields CDR1 PRHDT and CDR2 FYEKMQ (reference sequence). CDR3 sequence (DNA): TGTGCCAGCAGCTGGGCGGGGCCTTTGGATGAGCAGTTCTTC. Encoded protein: CASSWAGPLDEQFF.

The gene calls are TRBV5-1 and TRBJ1-1; D gene unclear. V lost 1 base and J lost 0, with 16 bases in between. This CDR3 is built from 17 residues. Germline V gene lookup returns CDR1 SGHRS and CDR2 YFSETQ. CDR3: CASSLKCFGRLNTEAFF. CDR3 bases: TGCGCCAGCAGCTTGAAGTGTTTCGGCCGGCTGAACACTGAAGCTTTCTTT.

This clonotype has ten or more counts. The chain uses TRBV18 and TRBJ2-5; possible D gene TRBD2, 5 bases. The CDR3 is 13 amino acids. Between the trimmed V and J ends, which lost 3 bases and 5 bases, there was a span of 10 bases. The germline CDR1 and CDR2 sequences are KGHSH and LQKENI. CDR3 coding DNA: TGTGCCAGCTCACCTCTCGGCGGGGAGACCCAGTACTTC. It codes for CASSPLGGETQYF. The full variable domain, rest sourced from reference TRBV18 and TRBJ2-5, is NAGVMQNPRHLVRRRGQEARLRCSPMKGHSHVYWYRQLPEEGLKFMVYLQKENIIDESGMPKERFSAEFPKEGPSILRIQQVVRGDSAAYFCASSPLGGETQYFGPGTRLLVL.

The rearrangement uses TRBV14 and TRBJ2-5; TRBD1 agrees at 12 bases. Germline lookup yields CDR1 SGHDN and CDR2 FVKESK. The CDR3 has 17 amino acids. J gave up 3 bases and V 4 bases, and 9 bases lay outside the gene matches. CDR3: CASSPRAGTGGEETQYF. The CDR3 DNA is TGTGCCAGCAGCCCTCGAGCCGGGACAGGGGGCGAAGAGACCCAGTACTTC.

A few counts support this clonotype. The gene calls are TRBV20-1 and TRBJ2-1, with D hard to call. This CDR3 has 14 residues. V dropped 3 bases and J dropped 0 bases, with 9 bases sitting between them. Germline V gene sequence: CDR1 DFQATT, CDR2 SNEGSKA (reference sequence). CDR3 region: CSASGLSSYNEQFF. The CDR3 DNA follows: TGCAGTGCTAGCGGGCTAAGCTCCTACAATGAGCAGTTCTTC.